This section outlines one T cell receptor beta chain sequence together with its context. Sequenced by immunoSEQ multiplex PCR; TCRdb stores in-frame clones only, minus some. The repertoire includes about 180,000 clones, 85% to 90% of them detected once, and roughly 1.3% sits in the top ten. This entry is derived from a study of control samples from healthy donors and cancer patients. Losses at the gene ends were 4 bases for V and 7 bases for J; bases not matched to a gene: 10. CDR3 length: 18 amino acids. From germline, CDR1 is SEHNR and CDR2 FQNEAQ (reference sequence). The sequence was obtained from a woman between 50 and 59 years old in good health. Material for sequencing was blood. The chain couples TRBV7-9 to TRBJ2-1; the match to TRBD2 covers 16 bases. In DNA, the CDR3 is TGTGCCAGCAGCTGGGGCGGGACTAGCGGGAGGGCCACGAATGAGCAGTTCTTC. Its translation is CASSWGGTSGRATNEQFF.